Shown below are 10 T cell receptor beta chains from a single sample sequenced in a study of Graves' ophthalmopathy and Graves' hyperthyroidism. The sequenced template was RNA, covering the TCR beta CDR3 region. The library came from an HTBI-primed first-round RT-PCR and a second-round multiplex PCR. TCRdb independently ran MiXCR on the multiplex PCR reads; one entry per CDR3 protein. The table records around 400,000 distinct CDR3 sequences, 20% to 25% of them present only once. Sequenced material: peripheral blood. Receptors originate from a woman aged 18 to 35 with stable Graves' hyperthyroidism.

The chain couples TRBV20-1 to TRBJ2-7, with D possibly TRBD1 on 5 matching bases. This CDR3 region has 13 residues. Trimming took off 0 bases at V and 3 bases at J, with 9 bases between the two ends. Germline CDR1 reads DFQATT; CDR2 reads SNEGSKA (reference sequence). The DNA for the CDR3 is TGCAGTGCTAGAGAGGACAAGGACTACGAGCAGTACTTC. This sequence encodes CSAREDKDYEQYF.

CDR3 in amino acids: CASSPRPVAFYEQYF. The CDR3 bases are TGTGCCAGTAGTCCGCGACCCGTCGCCTTTTACGAGCAGTACTTC. This chain connects TRBV19 to TRBJ2-7; no firm D call. The CDR3 is 15 residues long. CDR1 is LNHDA and CDR2 is SQIVND in the germline V gene (reference sequence). Trimming took off 5 bases at V and 4 bases at J, with 18 bases between the two ends.

This clonotype showed up many times. The rearrangement links TRBV6-1 to TRBJ2-2, with D perhaps matching TRBD2 (5 bases). Per germline, CDR1 MNHNS and CDR2 SASEGT. V was cut by 0 bases and J by 5 bases, with 16 bases left in between. The CDR3 is made up of 17 amino acids. The CDR3 is CASSEALGSAGTGELFF. CDR3 DNA: TGTGCCAGCAGTGAAGCATTGGGGAGCGCCGGAACCGGGGAGCTGTTTTTT.

This clonotype has a count of ten or more. J is TRBJ2-7 and V is TRBV25-1; 7 nucleotides match TRBD1. Trimming took 2 bases from V and 1 from J; bases not matched to a gene: 2. Looked up from germline, CDR1 is MGHDK and CDR2 is SYGVNS. This CDR3 region has 14 residues. CDR3 residues: CASSEPGQSYEQYF. CDR3 DNA: TGTGCCAGCAGTGAACCGGGACAGTCCTACGAGCAGTACTTC.

This clonotype was counted ten times or more. This chain uses TRBV28 with TRBJ2-7, with D perhaps matching TRBD1 (5 bases). Germline values: CDR1 MDHEN, CDR2 SYDVKM. The CDR3 loop spans 15 amino acids. The ends were cut back, 3 bases at V and 0 bases at J, with 12 bases in the middle. The CDR3: CASSFLRGISYEQYF. CDR3 bases: TGTGCCAGCAGTTTCCTAAGGGGCATCTCCTACGAGCAGTACTTC.

In this sample, this clonotype turned up many times. The V and J genes are TRBV19 and TRBJ2-7; 7 positions agree with TRBD1. With 9 bases clipped from V and 3 bases from J, the junction kept 8 bases outside the gene matches. This CDR3 is 13 amino acids long. Germline assignment: CDR1 LNHDA and CDR2 SQIVND (reference sequence). The CDR3 sequence: CASRDRVGYEQYF. The CDR3 DNA sequence: TGTGCCAGCCGAGACAGGGTCGGCTACGAGCAGTACTTC. Combining the CDR3 with reference TRBV19 and TRBJ2-7 gives the whole variable domain DGGITQSPKYLFRKEGQNVTLSCEQNLNHDAMYWYRQDPGQGLRLIYYSQIVNDFQKGDIAEGYSVSREKKESFPLTVTSAQKNPTAFYLCASRDRVGYEQYFGPGTRLTVT.

Turning to this clonotype: One end of the junction fails to match germline, which may point to a read error. This chain connects TRBV12-3 or TRBV12-4 to TRBJ1-1; TRBD1 is a possible D gene (5 bases). The CDR3 has 14 residues. The CDR3, as DNA: TGTGCCAGCAGTCGGGGGATAGCGAACACTGATGCTTTCTTT. Translation: CASSRGIANTDAFF.

This chain links TRBV5-6 with TRBJ2-5; 10 bases match TRBD2. The CDR3 is made up of 14 amino acids. Germline V gene data show CDR1 as SGHDT and CDR2 as YYEEEE. Trimming took 3 bases from V and 5 from J; bases not matched to a gene: 4. In nucleotides, the CDR3 is TGTGCCAGCAGCTCGGGGGGACTAGCGGAGACCCAGTACTTC. It translates to CASSSGGLAETQYF. Full variable domain (remainder filled in from reference TRBV5-6 and TRBJ2-5): DAGVTQSPTHLIKTRGQQVTLRCSPKSGHDTVSWYQQALGQGPQFIFQYYEEEERQRGNFPDRFSGHQFPNYSSELNVNALLLGDSALYLCASSSGGLAETQYFGPGTRLLVL.

This clonotype appeared many times. The gene calls are TRBV20-1 and TRBJ1-2; unclear D gene. V gave up 0 bases and J gave up 0 bases, with 14 bases separating them. The CDR3 is 16 residues long. Germline V CDR1 and CDR2: DFQATT, SNEGSKA (reference sequence). CDR3 in DNA: TGCAGTGCTAGAGATATCGAGGGTGCGGCTAACTATGGCTACACCTTC. It yields the protein CSARDIEGAANYGYTF.

Many counts were recorded for this clonotype. The chain has TRBV4-1 and TRBJ2-5, with D perhaps TRBD1 or TRBD2 (5 bases each). Germline CDR1 reads MGHRA; CDR2 reads YSYEKL. Trimming shortened V by 0 bases and J by 2 bases, and 13 bases separated the two germline ends. The CDR3 covers 16 residues. CDR3 sequence: CASSQDGGRAQETQYF. CDR3 sequence (DNA): TGCGCCAGCAGCCAAGATGGGGGTCGGGCTCAAGAGACCCAGTACTTC.